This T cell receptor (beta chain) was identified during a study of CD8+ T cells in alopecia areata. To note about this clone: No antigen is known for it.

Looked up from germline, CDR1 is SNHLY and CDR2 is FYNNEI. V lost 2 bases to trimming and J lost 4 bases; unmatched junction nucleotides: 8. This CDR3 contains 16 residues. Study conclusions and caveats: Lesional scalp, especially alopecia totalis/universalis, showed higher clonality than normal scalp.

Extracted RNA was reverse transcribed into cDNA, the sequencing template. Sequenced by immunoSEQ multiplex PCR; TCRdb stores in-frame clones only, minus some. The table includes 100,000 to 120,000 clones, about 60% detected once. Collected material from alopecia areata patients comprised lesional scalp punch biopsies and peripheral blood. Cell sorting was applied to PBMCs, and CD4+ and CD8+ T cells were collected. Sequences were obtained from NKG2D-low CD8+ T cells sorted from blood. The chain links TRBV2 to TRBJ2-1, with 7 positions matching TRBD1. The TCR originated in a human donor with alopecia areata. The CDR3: CASSENPGTEYNEQFF. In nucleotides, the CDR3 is TGTGCCAGCAGTGAAAATCCCGGGACAGAATACAATGAGCAGTTCTTC.